The next 27 T cell receptor beta chains were all read from a single sample in a study of cytomegalovirus exposure and HLA in healthy donors. The PCR used 60 Vbeta and 13 Jbeta primers. Clones were sequenced by immunoSEQ multiplex PCR, and TCRdb holds only the in-frame ones, with some missing. The data show approximately 190,000 clones, roughly four fifths seen once. Sequenced material: PBMCs. These receptors were taken from a woman aged 18-29 years in good health and CMV-seronegative.

CDR3 protein: CASSFSGTGNYEQYF. The CDR3 bases are TGCGCCAGCAGCTTTTCCGGGACAGGGAACTACGAGCAGTACTTC. The rearrangement uses TRBV5-1 and TRBJ2-7; 9 bases match TRBD1. The CDR3 extends over 15 amino acids. J gave up 3 bases and V 2 bases, and 6 bases lay outside the gene matches. The germline gives CDR1 SGHRS, CDR2 YFSETQ.

The chain employs TRBV27 and TRBJ1-5; D call uncertain. The V gene lost 4 bases and the J gene lost 1 base, with 17 bases spanning the gap. CDR3 length equals 17 residues. CDR1 and CDR2 (germline): MNHEY, SMNVEV (reference sequence). The CDR3 loop is CASSSHYYPESNQPQHF. Here the CDR3 DNA reads TGTGCCAGCAGTTCCCACTATTACCCAGAGAGCAATCAGCCCCAGCATTTT.

This chain connects TRBV4-2 to TRBJ2-5; 12 bases line up with TRBD2. Judging by the DNA end, TRBJ2-7 fits better; the J call may be wrong. CDR3 length: 16 residues. Germline V lookup: CDR1 LGHNA, CDR2 YNFKEQ. CDR3 loop: CASSQDWTSGTYEQYF. Written as DNA, the CDR3 is TGTGCCAGCAGCCAAGATTGGACTAGCGGGACCTACGAGCAGTACTTC.

This chain uses TRBV7-9 with TRBJ1-2, with 7 bases that match TRBD1. Trimming cost V 5 bases and J 4 bases; bases outside gene matches: 13. From germline, CDR1 is SEHNR and CDR2 FQNEAQ (reference sequence). CDR3 size: 16 residues. The CDR3 loop reads CASSVPGTALVYGYTF. As DNA, the CDR3 is TGTGCCAGCAGCGTACCCGGGACAGCCTTGGTCTATGGCTACACCTTC.

The gene calls are TRBV7-2 and TRBJ2-1; 11 bases are shared with TRBD2. Germline V gives CDR1 SGHTA, CDR2 FQGNSA. V lost 2 bases and J lost 5; bases outside the gene matches: 2. This CDR3 is 15 amino acids long. CDR3 sequence reads: CASSLRLAGNNEQFF. DNA of the CDR3: TGTGCCAGCAGCTTACGACTAGCGGGGAACAATGAGCAGTTCTTC.

The chain employs TRBV5-6 and TRBJ2-1; 7 bases map to TRBD2. The CDR3 is made up of 15 amino acids. Germline assignment: CDR1 SGHDT and CDR2 YYEEEE. V was clipped by 2 bases and J by 4 bases; unmatched bases: 6. CDR3 sequence: CASSFRDYTYNEQFF. Here the CDR3 DNA reads TGTGCCAGCAGCTTCCGGGACTATACTTACAATGAGCAGTTCTTC.

This clone showed up just once. The CDR3 bases are TGTGCCATCAGTGGGGGGGACAGGGGGAACAATGAGCAGTTCTTC. Translating gives CAISGGDRGNNEQFF. This chain joins TRBV10-3 and TRBJ2-1; TRBD1 aligns across 11 bases. J was trimmed by 5 bases and V by 4 bases; bases with no gene match: 4. Germline lookup yields CDR1 ENHRY and CDR2 SYGVKD. The CDR3 loop spans 15 amino acids.

The gene calls are TRBV28 and TRBJ1-4; possible D gene TRBD1, 6 bases. CDR1 MDHEN and CDR2 SYDVKM come from the germline V gene. Between the trimmed V and J ends, which lost 7 bases and 7 bases, there was a span of 16 bases. The length of the CDR3 is 14 residues. The CDR3, as DNA: TGTGCCAGCAACCCGGTGGGGGCGGGTGAAAAACTGTTTTTT. Translating it yields CASNPVGAGEKLFF.

The gene calls are TRBV7-8 and TRBJ2-1; tentative D call: TRBD2 (5 bases). Trimming stripped 5 bases from V and 0 bases from J, with 17 bases between. The CDR3 has 17 residues. Per the germline V gene, CDR1 is SGHVS and CDR2 is FQNEAQ. Here the CDR3 DNA reads TGTGCCAGCAGCCCTAGCCCTGGGCCCTCCTCCTACAATGAGCAGTTCTTC. Amino acid sequence: CASSPSPGPSSYNEQFF. Full variable domain (rest looked up from reference TRBV7-8 and TRBJ2-1): GAGVSQSPRYKVAKRGQDVALRCDPISGHVSLFWYQQALGQGPEFLTYFQNEAQLDKSGLPSDRFFAERPEGSVSTLKIQRTQQEDSAVYLCASSPSPGPSSYNEQFFGPGTRLTVL.

The chain uses TRBV7-9 and TRBJ2-6, with 9 bases aligning to TRBD1. The CDR3 contains 12 residues. The ends lost 10 bases at V and 12 bases at J; junction bases unmatched: 7. Germline CDR1 reads SEHNR; CDR2 reads FQNEAQ (reference sequence). The CDR3 sequence is CATGTGRIVLTF. The CDR3 bases are TGTGCCACGGGGACAGGGAGGATCGTCCTGACTTTC.

This chain links TRBV2 with TRBJ1-5; the D is unclear. Trimming pared 2 bases from V and 5 bases from J, leaving 25 bases between. The CDR3 runs 19 residues. Germline loops: CDR1 SNHLY, CDR2 FYNNEI. This chain's CDR3 is CASSELFLFGGRDDQPQHF. The CDR3 region has the DNA TGTGCCAGCAGTGAACTCTTTTTATTCGGCGGAAGAGACGATCAGCCCCAGCATTTT.

The chain combines TRBV29-1 with TRBJ2-1; possible D gene TRBD2, 5 bases. This CDR3 has 13 amino acids. V was shortened by 6 bases and J by 9 bases, with 18 bases between the two germline ends. CDR1 SQVTM and CDR2 ANQGSEA come from the germline V gene. CDR3 in amino acids: CSVHLTVGSEQFF. The CDR3 DNA reads TGCAGCGTACATCTAACAGTGGGGAGTGAGCAGTTCTTC.

J is TRBJ2-3 and V is TRBV19, with 9 bases lining up with TRBD2. Unmatched junction bases numbered 8, after V lost 3 bases and J lost 13 bases. Germline CDR1 and CDR2: LNHDA and SQIVND (reference sequence). CDR3 length: 13 amino acids. This chain's CDR3 is CASSMGWAGGEYF. CDR3 DNA sequence: TGTGCCAGTAGTATGGGCTGGGCGGGAGGGGAGTATTTT.

This clone was recorded once. The V and J genes are TRBV27 and TRBJ2-7; 9 bases align to TRBD1. Losses at the gene ends were 7 bases for V and 7 bases for J; bases not matched to a gene: 5. The CDR3 consists of 12 residues. Germline V CDR1 and CDR2: MNHEY, SMNVEV (reference sequence). The CDR3: CASTTGGGEQYF. CDR3 bases: TGTGCCAGCACCACAGGGGGCGGTGAGCAGTACTTC.

For this clone: One end of the junction fails to match germline, which may point to a read error. V usage is TRBV7-9 and J usage is TRBJ2-3; 12 bases match TRBD2. The CDR3 runs 17 residues. From germline, CDR1 is SEHNR and CDR2 FQNEAQ (reference sequence). CDR3 sequence reads: CSSSTSLAGGLTDTQYF. The CDR3 DNA sequence: TGTTCCAGCAGCACTTCGCTAGCGGGGGGGCTCACAGATACGCAGTATTTT.

In this sample, this clone turned up a few times. CDR3 sequence reads: CASAERNNEQFF. Here the CDR3 DNA reads TGTGCCAGCGCAGAGCGGAACAATGAGCAGTTCTTC. The J gene is TRBJ2-1, the V gene TRBV27; D may be TRBD2 (5 bases). The germline V and J ends were trimmed by 8 bases and 5 bases, with 10 bases remaining between them. This CDR3 contains 12 residues. The germline gives CDR1 MNHEY, CDR2 SMNVEV (reference sequence).

The V gene is TRBV4-2, the J gene TRBJ1-2; tentative D call: TRBD1 (6 bases). Germline V lookup: CDR1 LGHNA, CDR2 YNFKEQ. CDR3 length equals 16 residues. V shed 6 bases and J shed 0 bases, with 17 bases lying between them. CDR3 sequence reads: CASRKDSKESNYGYTF. The CDR3 DNA is TGTGCCAGCAGAAAGGACAGCAAGGAGTCTAACTATGGCTACACCTTC.

This CDR3 reads CASSEYGMPSTDTQYF. In nucleotides, the CDR3 is TGTGCCAGCAGTGAATACGGGATGCCTAGCACAGATACGCAGTATTTT. The chain combines TRBV2 with TRBJ2-3; D possibly corresponds to TRBD2 (5 bases). Trimming removed 2 bases from V and 0 bases from J, with 12 bases in between. The germline gives CDR1 SNHLY, CDR2 FYNNEI. This CDR3 is built from 16 residues.

The chain links TRBV6-1 to TRBJ1-2; no firm D call. V was cut by 4 bases and J by 5 bases, with 14 bases left in between. This CDR3 region has 14 residues. CDR1 and CDR2 (germline): MNHNS, SASEGT. CDR3 nucleotide sequence: TGTGCCAGCAGTGGGCCGGGAACGGGTTATGGCTACACCTTC. Translated, it gives CASSGPGTGYGYTF.

The rearrangement joins TRBV6-5 to TRBJ1-2, with D possibly TRBD1 on 5 matching bases. The V end was cut by 5 bases, the J end by 3 bases, with 16 bases between. The length of the CDR3 is 15 residues. CDR1 is MNHEY and CDR2 is SVGAGI in the germline V gene. CDR3 DNA sequence: TGTGCCAGCAGTCCTCTCTGGGGGGGACACTATGGCTACACCTTC. Translated, it gives CASSPLWGGHYGYTF.

The rearrangement uses TRBV4-1 and TRBJ2-7; 9 positions match TRBD1. The junction had 7 bases not matched to a gene; V was cut back by 5 bases and J by 2 bases. The germline CDR1 and CDR2 sequences are MGHRA and YSYEKL. This CDR3 has 15 residues. CDR3 protein: CASSVARDRAYEQYF. DNA for the CDR3: TGCGCCAGCAGCGTTGCGAGGGACAGGGCCTACGAGCAGTACTTC.

The chain links TRBV18 to TRBJ2-7; TRBD1 matches 12 bases. Germline V gives CDR1 KGHSH, CDR2 LQKENI. V gave up 3 bases and J gave up 6 bases; unmatched junction bases: 6. The length of the CDR3 is 15 residues. The CDR3 loop is CASSPEGTGGTEQYF. The CDR3 coding sequence is TGTGCCAGCTCACCTGAGGGGACAGGGGGCACCGAGCAGTACTTC.

This clone appeared once. The J gene is TRBJ2-2, the V gene TRBV5-1; 11 nucleotides line up with TRBD2. The CDR3 is 16 residues long. From germline, CDR1 is SGHRS and CDR2 YFSETQ. The ends lost 5 bases at V and 2 bases at J; junction bases unmatched: 5. Written as DNA, the CDR3 is TGCGCCAGCAGGACGGGACTAGCGGTTAACACCGGGGAGCTGTTTTTT. It yields the protein CASRTGLAVNTGELFF. The whole variable domain, remainder taken from reference TRBV5-1 and TRBJ2-2, is KAGVTQTPRYLIKTRGQQVTLSCSPISGHRSVSWYQQTPGQGLQFLFEYFSETQRNKGNFPGRFSGRQFSNSRSEMNVSTLELGDSALYLCASRTGLAVNTGELFFGEGSRLTVL.

The V and J genes are TRBV7-9 and TRBJ2-7; D is perhaps TRBD2 (6 bases). The CDR3 runs to 17 residues. Deletions cut 0 bases from V and 4 bases from J, with 19 bases between. The V gene's germline CDR1 is SEHNR and CDR2 FQNEAQ (reference sequence). Written as DNA, the CDR3 is TGTGCCAGCAGCTTAGCGTGGGATGGCCTAGCGTCTTACGAGCAGTACTTC. Translated: CASSLAWDGLASYEQYF.

The chain uses TRBV10-3 and TRBJ2-1; 11 nucleotides match TRBD2. The V and J ends lost 3 bases and 12 bases, in that order; junction bases with no gene match: 4. This CDR3 is built from 13 residues. Germline V CDR1 and CDR2: ENHRY, SYGVKD. CDR3 loop: CAISELAGAGQFF. The CDR3 DNA reads TGTGCCATCAGTGAACTAGCGGGAGCCGGGCAGTTCTTC.

The CDR3, as DNA: TGCGCCAGCAGTGGACAAGGAGTCTGTAGCTACACCTTC. Translated: CASSGQGVCSYTF. The chain joins TRBV23-1 to TRBJ1-2; TRBD1 might be the D (5 bases). TRBV23-1 is treated as an ORF (open reading frame) with a function not yet certain. V was trimmed by 5 bases and J by 9 bases, leaving 16 bases between them. The CDR3 contains 13 residues.

This chain joins TRBV4-2 and TRBJ2-1, with 12 bases identical to TRBD2. The length of the CDR3 is 16 residues. Germline assignment: CDR1 LGHNA and CDR2 YNFKEQ. J gave up 1 base and V 4 bases, and 2 bases lay outside the gene matches. CDR3 residues: CASSRGLAGSYNEQFF. The CDR3, as DNA: TGTGCCAGCAGCCGCGGACTAGCGGGGTCCTACAATGAGCAGTTCTTC.